These T cell receptor beta chains were read from a single sample in a study of blood T cells in healthy people across ages. TCRdb analysed the 5' RACE reads with MiXCR anew, one entry per CDR3 protein. The sample has about 1.7 million distinct CDR3 sequences; roughly 30% are singletons. What was sequenced was blood. These receptors were collected from a woman aged 25 to 39 in good health. CDR3s include the opening cysteine and the closing phenylalanine or tryptophan. Each record gives: J gene, CDR3 length, V gene, clone size, D gene, CDR3 DNA, CDR3 protein. A D gene is named only where the DNA matches it firmly. Rows give clone size only sometimes, using once, few, many, or a class for an expanded clone.

>TRBJ2-3|16|TRBV9|few|TRBD2
TGTGCCAGCAGCGTAGTTACTAGCGGAGTGACAGATACGCAGTATTTT
CASSVVTSGVTDTQYF
>TRBJ2-5|17|TRBV9|-|TRBD2
TGTGCCAGCAGCGAAGGGACTAGCGGGGAGGCCGTGGAGACCCAGTACTTC
CASSEGTSGEAVETQYF
>TRBJ2-1|11|TRBV28|-|-
TGTGCCGCAGGAGGGCGCAATGAGCAGTTCTTC
CAAGGRNEQFF
>TRBJ2-2|10|TRBV12-3/TRBV12-4|few|-
TGTGCCAGCTGGGCGGGGGAGCTGTTTTTT
CASWAGELFF
>TRBJ2-7|15|TRBV4-3|-|TRBD2
TGCGCCAGCAGCCAAGGGGGACTAGCGGGAGAAGAGCAGTACTTC
CASSQGGLAGEEQYF
>TRBJ2-7|14|TRBV10-3|many|TRBD2
TGTGCCATCAGTGACGGGACTAGGTCTCTTGAGCAGTACTTC
CAISDGTRSLEQYF
>TRBJ1-2|11|TRBV29-1|-|-
TGCAGCGTTAGGCAGGGCCCTGGCTACACCTTC
CSVRQGPGYTF
>TRBJ2-1|15|TRBV5-4|few|-
TGTGCCAGCACCACGTGGGCCCCCTCCTACAATGAGCAGTTCTTC
CASTTWAPSYNEQFF
>TRBJ2-7|15|TRBV5-1|many|TRBD1
TGCGCCAGCAGCTTCCCCGGGACAGGTATATACGAGCAGTACTTC
CASSFPGTGIYEQYF
>TRBJ2-1|14|TRBV6-1|few|-
TGTGCCAGCAGAATAACGGGAAGCAGCAATGAGCAGTTCTTC
CASRITGSSNEQFF
>TRBJ2-7|14|TRBV4-1|few|-
TGCGCCAGCAGCCAAGATTTTCCGAAATACGAGCAGTACTTC
CASSQDFPKYEQYF
>TRBJ2-5|15|TRBV2|-|TRBD2
TGTGCCAGCGGTGAAGAAGCGGGGGGGCAAGAGACCCAGTACTTC
CASGEEAGGQETQYF
>TRBJ2-4|13|TRBV6-6|many|-
TGTGCCAGCAGTCGGGACACCCGGGACATTCAGTACTTC
CASSRDTRDIQYF
>TRBJ2-7|15|TRBV28|-|TRBD1
TGTGCCGGCAGTTCGTCGGGACAGGTCTCCTACGAGCAGTACTTC
CAGSSSGQVSYEQYF
>TRBJ2-3|13|TRBV25-1|many|-
TGTGCCAGCAGTGAATCCGGGTTAGATACGCAGTATTTT
CASSESGLDTQYF
>TRBJ2-1|17|TRBV20-1|-|TRBD2
TGCAGTGCTAGAGTGCCGGGACTAGCGGGAGGTTACAATGAGCAGTTCTTC
CSARVPGLAGGYNEQFF
>TRBJ2-7|16|TRBV28|few|-
TGTGCCAGCAGTTATCCCGGGGCTACCGTTTCCTACGAGCGGTACTTC
CASSYPGATVSYERYF
>TRBJ2-5|18|TRBV9|-|-
TGTGCCAGCAGCGTAGATCTAGTAGGCTCCAATCGTATCAATGAGCAGTACTTC
CASSVDLVGSNRINEQYF
>TRBJ2-7|16|TRBV7-2|few|TRBD2
TGTGCCAGCAGCGTTTCACCCGGGGGAGGGTTGGGCGAGCAGTACTTC
CASSVSPGGGLGEQYF
>TRBJ1-2|12|TRBV7-9|-|-
TGTGCCAGCAGCTTAGAACCTGCTGGCTACACCTTC
CASSLEPAGYTF
>TRBJ2-1|13|TRBV7-2|-|-
TGTGCCAGCAGCCCTAGAGAGGGGGATGAGCAGTTCTTC
CASSPREGDEQFF
>TRBJ2-3|15|TRBV20-1|-|-
TGCAGTGCCACACGGTTGGTGGCAAGCACAGATACGCAGTATTTT
CSATRLVASTDTQYF
>TRBJ1-4|14|TRBV20-1|few|-
TGCAGTGCTAGGCGTGGAGGGGGGGACGAAAAACTGTTTTTT
CSARRGGGDEKLFF
>TRBJ2-7|13|TRBV2|many|TRBD1
TGTGCCAGCAGCCGGGACAGGACCTACGAGCAGTACTTC
CASSRDRTYEQYF
>TRBJ1-2|11|TRBV25-1|-|-
TGTGCCAGCAGGGAACTGCGGGGCTACACCTTC
CASRELRGYTF
>TRBJ2-7|14|TRBV7-9|few|-
TGTGCCAGCAGCCAGAGGGGGGGGGCCTACGAGCAGTACTTC
CASSQRGGAYEQYF
>TRBJ2-4|14|TRBV29-1|few|-
TGCAGCGCTACCCAGGCCCTAAGGAAGGACATTCAGTACTTC
CSATQALRKDIQYF
>TRBJ2-1|16|TRBV2|-|TRBD1
TGTGCCAGCAGTCGCATGACAGGGGTGGCCTACAATGAGCAGTTCTTC
CASSRMTGVAYNEQFF
>TRBJ2-2|16|TRBV4-2|few|-
TGTGCCAGCAGCCAAGATCGGAGGGGCCAAACCGGGGAGCTGTTTTTT
CASSQDRRGQTGELFF
>TRBJ2-1|15|TRBV28|once|TRBD2
TGTGCCAGCAACCCTAGCGGGGGGGCACTCAATGAGCAGTTCTTC
CASNPSGGALNEQFF
>TRBJ2-7|15|TRBV7-2|-|-
TGTGCCAGCAGCTTCAGCCTAGCAGTAAACTACGAGCAGTACTTC
CASSFSLAVNYEQYF
>TRBJ2-7|13|TRBV7-9|-|-
TGTGCCAGCAGCTCTAGGTCCTACAATGAGCAGTACTTC
CASSSRSYNEQYF
>TRBJ2-3|14|TRBV2|-|-
TGTGCCAGCGACTCGGGGCTCCTCTCGGATACGCAGTATTTT
CASDSGLLSDTQYF
>TRBJ1-6|13|TRBV12-3/TRBV12-4|few|-
TGTGCCAGCAGTTTAAGACAGGCGACCCCCCTCCACTTT
CASSLRQATPLHF
>TRBJ2-1|13|TRBV7-8|many|-
TGTGCCAGCAGCTTAGGAGGATCCGGCCGGCAGTTCTTC
CASSLGGSGRQFF
>TRBJ2-6|18|TRBV5-1|few|-
TGCGCCAGCAGCTTGGCGTCGACAGACAAGACTGGTGCCAACGTCCTGACTTTC
CASSLASTDKTGANVLTF
>TRBJ1-2|13|TRBV28|few|-
TGTGCCAGCAGTGCTCACAGGGCGTTGGGCTACACCTTC
CASSAHRALGYTF
>TRBJ2-7|14|TRBV20-1|-|TRBD1
TGCAGTGCTAGACCTAGGACAGGGAGATACGAGCAGTACTTC
CSARPRTGRYEQYF
>TRBJ1-2|13|TRBV7-6|-|-
TGTGCCAGCAGCTTAGTTGGGATGAATGGCTACACCTTC
CASSLVGMNGYTF
>TRBJ2-4|16|TRBV21-1|-|-
TGTGCCAGCAGCAAAGCACTGGGGGTAACCAAAAACATTCAGTACTTC
CASSKALGVTKNIQYF
>TRBJ2-1|16|TRBV20-1|few|TRBD2
TGCAGTGCTAGAGATCCGACTAGCGGGGGGTACAATGAGCAGTTCTTC
CSARDPTSGGYNEQFF
>TRBJ1-4|14|TRBV11-2|-|-
TGTGCCAGCAGCTTTACAGGGAGTAATGAAAAACTGTTTTTT
CASSFTGSNEKLFF
>TRBJ1-5|15|TRBV5-5|-|TRBD1
TGTGCCAGCAGCTTGACAGGGGAGGACTATCAGCCCCAGCATTTT
CASSLTGEDYQPQHF
>TRBJ1-1|12|TRBV9|-|TRBD1
TGTGCCAGCAGCGGGGACAGGCGGAAAGCTTTCTTT
CASSGDRRKAFF
>TRBJ2-5|15|TRBV7-2|few|-
TGTGCCAGCAGCTTTCTAGGCGGGGTCCAAGAGACCCAGTACTTC
CASSFLGGVQETQYF
>TRBJ2-1|18|TRBV11-3|-|TRBD2
TGTGCCAGCAGCTTAGGGGGAGGGAGGGACCTCCCGGGTAGTGAGCAGTTCTTC
CASSLGGGRDLPGSEQFF
>TRBJ1-4|13|TRBV5-1|few|-
TGCGCCAGCAGCATAGGGGGAGGTGAAAAACTGTTTTTT
CASSIGGGEKLFF
>TRBJ1-2|16|TRBV14|-|-
TGTGCCAGCAGTTATGGACGGGGAATAATGATCGCGGGCTACACCTTC
CASSYGRGIMIAGYTF
>TRBJ2-3|16|TRBV20-1|few|TRBD2
TGCAGTGCTAGTTCTAGCGGAAATACTCGCACAGATACGCAGTATTTT
CSASSSGNTRTDTQYF
>TRBJ1-5|14|TRBV2|many|TRBD1
TGTGCCAGCAGCGTACAGGGGGGCAATCAGCCCCAGCATTTT
CASSVQGGNQPQHF
>TRBJ2-3|16|TRBV5-1|-|TRBD2
TGCGCCAGCAGCTTGGGATGGGGACTAGAGGCAGATACGCAGTATTTT
CASSLGWGLEADTQYF